Each of the 3 T cell receptor beta chains below was sequenced from the same sample in a study of T cell responses to AZD1222 COVID-19 vaccine. Assay: immunoSEQ multiplex PCR; the TCRdb copy retains only in-frame clones and omits some. The data show around 94,000 clones, about 85% seen once. Sample: peripheral blood, taken 28 days after the second AZD1222 dose. These receptors all come from an adult who received the AZD1222 COVID-19 vaccine.

The rearrangement joins TRBV6-5 to TRBJ2-7, with a tentative D call TRBD1 (6 bases). This CDR3 has 13 amino acids. Per the germline V gene, CDR1 is MNHEY and CDR2 is SVGAGI. V was pared by 6 bases and J by 3 bases, with 12 bases between. The CDR3 sequence: CASSYTGYYEQYF. The DNA of the CDR3 is TGTGCCAGCAGCTATACAGGGTACTACGAGCAGTACTTC.

The J gene is TRBJ2-2, the V gene TRBV6-2 or TRBV6-3; the D gene is possibly TRBD2 (5 bases). This CDR3 contains 17 residues. CDR1 and CDR2 (germline): MNHEY, SVGEGT. The ends were cut back, 4 bases at V and 6 bases at J, with 21 bases in the middle. The CDR3 here is CASSFSRLLGASGELFF. CDR3 nucleotide sequence: TGTGCCAGCAGTTTCTCCCGATTACTAGGAGCGTCCGGGGAGCTGTTTTTT.

This chain uses TRBV9 with TRBJ1-4; D is possibly TRBD1 (6 bases). The CDR3 loop spans 14 amino acids. CDR1 and CDR2 from the germline V gene are SGDLS and YYNGEE. V dropped 4 bases and J dropped 8 bases, with 15 bases sitting between them. The CDR3 sequence is CASSPAGEGEKLFF. CDR3 DNA sequence: TGTGCCAGCAGCCCGGCAGGGGAGGGGGAAAAACTGTTTTTT.